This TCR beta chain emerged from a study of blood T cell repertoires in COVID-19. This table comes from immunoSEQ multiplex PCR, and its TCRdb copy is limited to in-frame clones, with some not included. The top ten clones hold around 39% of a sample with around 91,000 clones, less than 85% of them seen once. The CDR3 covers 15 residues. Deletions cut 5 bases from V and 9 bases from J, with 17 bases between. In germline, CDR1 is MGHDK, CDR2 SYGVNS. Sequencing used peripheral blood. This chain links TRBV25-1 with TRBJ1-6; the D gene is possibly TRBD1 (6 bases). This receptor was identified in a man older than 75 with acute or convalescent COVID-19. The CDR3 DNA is TGTGCCAGCAGTCGGGGCCGGGACATTATTTCACCCCTCCACTTT. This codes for CASSRGRDIISPLHF.